These T cell receptor beta chains were read from a single sample in a study of cytomegalovirus exposure and HLA in healthy donors. Assay: immunoSEQ multiplex PCR; the TCRdb copy retains only in-frame clones and omits some. Among around 150,000 clones listed, 70% to 80% were seen once. The specimen sequenced was PBMCs. These receptors all come from a middle-aged woman in good health and CMV-seronegative. Both conserved end residues are part of each CDR3. Fields, in order: D gene, V gene, clone size, J gene, CDR3 protein, CDR3 DNA. D genes are given only for firm matches. A clone size is listed for some rows: how often the clone was seen (once, few, many), or a class if it is expanded.

NA	TRBV15	NA	TRBJ2-7	CATSREPQGLGNEQYF	TGTGCCACCAGCAGAGAACCCCAGGGTTTGGGAAACGAGCAGTACTTC
TRBD2	TRBV5-1	NA	TRBJ2-1	CASSLFLAGGNEQFF	TGCGCCAGCAGCTTATTCCTAGCGGGAGGCAATGAGCAGTTCTTC
TRBD1	TRBV9	NA	TRBJ2-7	CASSVDETGVNEQYF	TGTGCCAGCAGCGTAGATGAGACAGGGGTCAACGAGCAGTACTTC
TRBD1	TRBV28	NA	TRBJ1-2	CASSPGDRDYGYTF	TGTGCCAGCAGTCCTGGGGACAGGGACTATGGCTACACCTTC
NA	TRBV6-4	NA	TRBJ2-3	CASSRSGGVTDTQYF	TGTGCCAGCAGTCGAAGCGGAGGGGTAACAGATACGCAGTATTTT
NA	TRBV13	NA	TRBJ2-7	CASSLRGLGFVEQYF	TGTGCCAGCAGCTTAAGGGGACTGGGCTTTGTCGAGCAGTACTTC
TRBD1	TRBV30	NA	TRBJ1-1	CAWGDPGQGLNTEAFF	TGTGCCTGGGGGGATCCGGGACAGGGGCTGAACACTGAAGCTTTCTTT
TRBD1	TRBV2	few	TRBJ1-1	CARQGAGNTEAFF	TGTGCCAGACAGGGGGCAGGGAACACTGAAGCTTTCTTT
TRBD1	TRBV27	NA	TRBJ1-5	CASSPGQGPDQPQHF	TGTGCCAGCAGTCCGGGACAGGGACCGGATCAGCCCCAGCATTTT
TRBD1	TRBV29-1	NA	TRBJ2-7	CSVGKTGSGEQYF	TGCAGCGTGGGAAAGACAGGGTCGGGGGAGCAGTACTTC
NA	TRBV29-1	NA	TRBJ1-2	CSVAGGIKGYTF	TGCAGCGTTGCCGGGGGGATAAAGGGCTACACCTTC
NA	TRBV7-6	few	TRBJ1-4	CASSLESGRFNEKLFF	TGTGCCAGCAGCTTAGAGAGCGGCAGATTTAATGAAAAACTGTTTTTT
TRBD1	TRBV6-5	NA	TRBJ2-1	CASSYWTGGFGNEQFF	TGTGCCAGCAGTTACTGGACAGGGGGGTTTGGCAATGAGCAGTTCTTC
NA	TRBV5-4	NA	TRBJ1-4	CASSLAGRTTNEKLFF	TGTGCCAGCAGCTTGGCCGGTCGTACAACTAATGAAAAACTGTTTTTT
NA	TRBV19	NA	TRBJ1-1	CASSTSWTFHTEAFF	TGTGCCAGTAGTACCTCCTGGACTTTCCACACTGAAGCTTTCTTT
NA	TRBV30	NA	TRBJ1-1	CAWSPSLNTEAFF	TGTGCCTGGAGTCCTTCTTTGAACACTGAAGCTTTCTTT
NA	TRBV7-2	NA	TRBJ2-1	CASSFGRGLTYNEQFF	TGTGCCAGCAGCTTTGGTCGGGGGTTAACCTACAATGAGCAGTTCTTC
NA	TRBV2	few	TRBJ1-2	CASRHEDKGYGYTF	TGTGCCAGCAGGCACGAGGACAAGGGCTATGGCTACACCTTC
NA	TRBV18	NA	TRBJ1-1	CASSPPQGGGTEAFF	TGTGCCAGCTCACCACCCCAGGGTGGGGGGACTGAAGCTTTCTTT
NA	TRBV19	few	TRBJ1-5	CASSPQGYQPQHF	TGTGCCAGTAGTCCTCAGGGGTATCAGCCCCAGCATTTT
TRBD2	TRBV30	NA	TRBJ2-1	CAWSGGTSGSESEQFF	TGTGCCTGGAGTGGTGGGACTAGCGGCTCCGAAAGTGAGCAGTTCTTC
NA	TRBV9	NA	TRBJ1-1	CASSVEGVDTEAFF	TGTGCCAGCAGCGTAGAAGGGGTCGACACTGAAGCTTTCTTT
NA	TRBV7-9	NA	TRBJ2-7	CASSLRTNSYEQYF	TGTGCCAGCAGCTTAAGGACAAACAGCTACGAGCAGTACTTC
NA	TRBV6-1	NA	TRBJ1-1	CASSELRKGVTEAFF	TGTGCCAGCAGTGAATTGAGGAAGGGGGTAACTGAAGCTTTCTTT
NA	TRBV27	NA	TRBJ2-1	CASSLGASYNEQFF	TGTGCCAGCAGTTTAGGGGCCTCCTACAATGAGCAGTTCTTC
NA	TRBV29-1	NA	TRBJ1-2	CSVEDSGVGYGYTF	TGCAGCGTTGAAGATTCCGGGGTAGGGTATGGCTACACCTTC
NA	TRBV30	once	TRBJ1-5	CAWTPRDSQPQHF	TGTGCCTGGACGCCCAGGGATAGTCAGCCCCAGCATTTT
TRBD1	TRBV5-1	NA	TRBJ2-6	CASSSDRAGANVLTF	TGCGCCAGCAGCTCGGACAGGGCTGGGGCCAACGTCCTGACTTTC
TRBD2	TRBV6-1	once	TRBJ2-1	CASNLLAARGNEQFF	TGTGCCAGCAACCTACTAGCGGCCCGGGGCAATGAGCAGTTCTTC
TRBD1	TRBV29-1	NA	TRBJ2-5	CSVPLDRGLGETQYF	TGCAGCGTTCCCTTGGACAGGGGGTTGGGAGAGACCCAGTACTTC
TRBD2	TRBV29-1	NA	TRBJ2-1	CSVKRGRNEQFF	TGCAGCGTCAAGCGGGGACGCAATGAGCAGTTCTTC